Listed here are 11 T cell receptor beta chains from one sample, sequenced in a study of blood T cell repertoires in COVID-19. The data were produced by immunoSEQ multiplex PCR, yet TCRdb's version contains in-frame clones alone and is incomplete. The sample holds roughly 520,000 clones, roughly 88% seen once. Sequencing used PBMCs or T cells enriched from blood (not recorded which). Receptor source: a woman aged 40 to 50 who had recovered from COVID-19.

This chain connects TRBV4-3 to TRBJ2-7; a possible D gene is TRBD1 (5 bases). Germline V gene lookup returns CDR1 LGHNA and CDR2 YSLEER. The CDR3 runs 18 residues. V lost 0 bases and J 0 bases, leaving 18 bases between the germline ends. The DNA for the CDR3 is TGCGCCAGCAGCCAAGATTTACCGCCTGGGGCGGTCTCCTACGAGCAGTACTTC. As protein: CASSQDLPPGAVSYEQYF.

V and J are TRBV3-1 (or the pseudogene TRBV3-2) and TRBJ2-1; 8 bases are a match to TRBD2. The CDR3 loop spans 19 amino acids. V was pared by 0 bases and J by 5 bases, with 15 bases of the junction left unmatched. Per germline, CDR1 LGHDT and CDR2 YNNKEL (reference sequence). CDR3 protein: CASSQDKEREKRGDNEQFF. The CDR3 DNA sequence: TGTGCCAGCAGCCAAGATAAAGAGCGGGAGAAGAGAGGGGACAATGAGCAGTTCTTC.

The CDR3 spells CATSPDLGGGNTEAFF. The CDR3 DNA follows: TGTGCCACCAGCCCCGACCTGGGCGGGGGGAACACTGAAGCTTTCTTT. The chain couples TRBV15 to TRBJ1-1; D may be TRBD1 (5 bases). This CDR3 region has 16 residues. Germline lookup yields CDR1 LNHNV and CDR2 YYDKDF (reference sequence). V lost 5 bases, J lost 1 base, and 17 bases lay in between.

The chain carries TRBV5-1 and TRBJ1-4, with unresolved D. The V end was cut by 4 bases, the J end by 8 bases, with 12 bases between. The CDR3 loop spans 13 amino acids. Germline assignment: CDR1 SGHRS and CDR2 YFSETQ. CDR3 bases: TGCGCCAGCAGCCCCACTACAAGAGAAAAACTGTTTTTT. Amino acid sequence: CASSPTTREKLFF.

The chain has TRBV6-5 and TRBJ2-7; 7 bases are shared with TRBD2. CDR1 is MNHEY and CDR2 is SVGAGI in the germline V gene. The J segment lost 4 bases and the V segment lost 2 bases, leaving 5 bases of the junction unmatched. This CDR3 contains 14 residues. Here the CDR3 DNA reads TGTGCCAGCAGTTACGGGGAGGGAATATACGAGCAGTACTTC. Its protein product is CASSYGEGIYEQYF.

V gene TRBV14 combines with J gene TRBJ1-2; no definite D call. CDR3 size: 15 residues. Deletions cut 1 base from V and 4 bases from J, with 13 bases between. The germline V gene encodes CDR1 SGHDN and CDR2 FVKESK. The CDR3 region is CASSQAPGMAYGYTF. The CDR3 DNA follows: TGTGCCAGCAGCCAAGCTCCGGGAATGGCCTATGGCTACACCTTC.

This sequence joins TRBV18 and TRBJ1-4; a possible D gene is TRBD1 (6 bases). Germline values: CDR1 KGHSH, CDR2 LQKENI. Between the trimmed V and J ends, which lost 9 bases and 5 bases, there was a span of 13 bases. This CDR3 is built from 13 residues. In DNA, the CDR3 is TGTGCCAGTCATGGACAGCTAAATGAAAAACTGTTTTTT. Protein: CASHGQLNEKLFF.

The chain has TRBV16 and TRBJ1-5, with 10 bases fitting TRBD1. CDR1 KGHSY and CDR2 FQNENV come from the germline V gene. J lost 5 bases, V lost 9 bases, and 4 bases had no gene match. This CDR3 has 13 amino acids. CDR3 sequence: CASNDRGHQPQHF. In DNA, the CDR3 is TGTGCCAGTAACGACAGGGGGCATCAGCCCCAGCATTTT.

The CDR3 DNA is TGTGCCAGCATCCCGGACAGGAACACTGAAGCTTTCTTT. Protein sequence: CASIPDRNTEAFF. This chain uses TRBV2 with TRBJ1-1; possible D gene TRBD1, 6 bases. CDR3 length equals 13 residues. Trimming cost V 7 bases and J 1 base, with 10 bases left between them. Germline V gene lookup returns CDR1 SNHLY and CDR2 FYNNEI.

This sequence joins TRBV7-9 and TRBJ1-4; a weak D match, TRBD1 (5 bases). Trimming left V 5 bases short and J 4 bases short, with 14 bases between. This CDR3 contains 15 residues. The V gene's germline CDR1 is SEHNR and CDR2 FQNEAQ (reference sequence). This CDR3 is CASSQHLRGNEKLFF. The CDR3, as DNA: TGTGCCAGCAGCCAACACCTAAGGGGTAATGAAAAACTGTTTTTT.

CDR3 nucleotides: TGTGCCAGCAGCTCTAGCGGGAGGAGCACCGGGGAGCTGTTTTTT. It encodes CASSSSGRSTGELFF. V is TRBV9 and J is TRBJ2-2, with TRBD2 matching 11 bases. V lost 4 bases to trimming and J lost 4 bases; unmatched junction nucleotides: 3. Looked up from germline, CDR1 is SGDLS and CDR2 is YYNGEE. This CDR3 spans 15 amino acids.